This TCR beta chain appears in the sequencing data of a study of cytomegalovirus exposure and HLA in healthy donors. Whole-study results and caveats: TCR sequences were mostly rare, though some public TCRs occurred in many donors. Listed as cytomegalovirus-associated were 164 TCR beta chains. With high specificity and sensitivity, the classifier reportedly diagnosed cytomegalovirus status.

Comment on this clone: Its antigen is not known.

The donors were part of the validation cohort of around 110 subjects. That cohort was separate from the first cohort, which comprised 550 to 750 subjects. TCRdb's copy holds only in-frame clones and misses some; the assay was immunoSEQ multiplex PCR. The sample holds 50,000 to 65,000 clones; roughly nine tenths are singletons and the top ten take 15%. Germline assignment: CDR1 SNHLY and CDR2 FYNNEI. CDR3 length equals 18 residues. V was pared by 5 bases and J by 0 bases, with 17 bases between. This clonotype was sampled from a woman aged 18-35 years in good health and CMV-seronegative. Sequenced sample: PBMCs. The V gene is TRBV2, the J gene TRBJ1-6; D remains ambiguous. The chain's CDR3 is CASSTTGSQSSYNSPLHF. CDR3 DNA sequence: TGTGCCAGCAGTACAACCGGGTCGCAGAGCTCCTATAATTCACCCCTCCACTTT.